The rows below give T cell receptor beta chains drawn from one sample of a study of shared clonotypes between healthy human individuals. The repertoire was sequenced with immunoSEQ multiplex PCR; TCRdb's copy has only in-frame clones and lacks some. The sample yields about 1.1 million clones, approximately 77% seen once. Source material: memory CD4+ T cells from PBMCs. These receptors came from a man younger than 35 in good health. Some clones in this sample may be carry-over from other donors' samples. CDR3s include the opening cysteine and the closing phenylalanine or tryptophan.

V gene	J gene	CDR3 protein
TRBV21-1	TRBJ1-4	CASIQSQGREEKLFF
TRBV11-2	TRBJ2-4	CASSFLNIQYF
TRBV5-8	TRBJ1-2	CASSPIPRDRAGGYTF
TRBV20-1	TRBJ2-3	CSARPGDTQYF
TRBV2	TRBJ1-4	CASSGDRGGEKLFF
TRBV10-2	TRBJ1-2	CASSEVDSYGYTF
TRBV9	TRBJ2-7	CASSVSPGPNEQYF
TRBV28	TRBJ2-1	CASSARQGTYNEQFF
TRBV28	TRBJ2-4	CASSLGQPLAKNIQYF
TRBV15	TRBJ2-1	CATSRDQRGAGQFF
TRBV6-1	TRBJ2-7	CATTGRSLGEQYF
TRBV18	TRBJ2-1	CASSPPLAGPEQFF
TRBV28	TRBJ2-7	CASSSPGRPTDYEQYF
TRBV7-3	TRBJ2-1	CASSSPQDNEQFF
TRBV29-1	TRBJ2-7	CSVGPFSGGTYEQYF
TRBV7-2	TRBJ1-2	CASSLQSVDGYTF
TRBV4-2	TRBJ1-3	CASSQVIASGNTIYF
TRBV5-1	TRBJ1-5	CASSLGWTGGGEPQHF
TRBV5-1	TRBJ2-1	CASSLGGLANEQFF
TRBV2	TRBJ1-3	CASGSTGAPGNTIYF
TRBV9	TRBJ2-5	CASSFGHIQETQYF
TRBV7-3	TRBJ2-4	CASSLSSGPGSIQYF
TRBV7-9	TRBJ1-1	CASSETTGTEAFF
TRBV10-3	TRBJ1-4	CAIKEGRAEEKLFF
TRBV4-1	TRBJ2-7	CASSQGTGGTYEQYF
TRBV7-6	TRBJ2-3	CASSSRGTQYF
TRBV19	TRBJ2-1	CASSIAFRPTLIDEQFF
TRBV6-1	TRBJ1-5	CASRRGNNQPQHF